This T cell receptor beta chain was recovered during a study of tissue T cells after allogeneic stem cell transplantation. Noted time point: mouse harvest day 7 after allogeneic transplant. Tail vein injection delivered 10^7 T-cell-depleted bone marrow cells and 10^6 splenic CD5+ T cells. Mice had MHC-mismatched B6 into BALB/c GVHD, sampled day 7 or 14. Germline CDR1 is SGHND and CDR2 is FRSKSL. Between the trimmed V and J ends, which lost 2 bases and 1 base, there was a span of 6 bases. The CDR3 has 14 residues. Turning to this clone: The genes and germline here are from mouse. The read halts 1 residue ahead of the CDR3 end, with the missing end drawn from the germline J gene.

Sequencing of TCRbeta CDR3 at survey depth gave sequences and template counts. Measured with immunoSEQ multiplex PCR; TCRdb has only the in-frame clones, and not every one. The sample includes around 7,000 clones, about 50% of them seen just once. This rearrangement joins TRBV15 to TRBJ2-1; D unresolved. Sequencing was done on a sample of lymph node tissue. This receptor was obtained from a female BALB/c mouse given C57BL/6 T cells with graft-versus-host disease after an allogeneic hematopoietic cell transplant. Partial CDR3 DNA: TGTGCCAGCAGTTTAAACAGAAACTATGCTGAGCAGTTC. Residues: CASSLNRNYAEQF. The CDR3 in its entirety is CASSLNRNYAEQFF.